This T cell receptor (beta chain) derives from a study of cytomegalovirus exposure and HLA in healthy donors. Study-level findings and limits: A list of roughly 160 TCR beta chains associated with cytomegalovirus was given.

This CDR3 is 14 amino acids long. Germline CDR1 SGDLS, CDR2 YYNGEE. Losses at the gene ends were 4 bases for V and 5 bases for J; bases not matched to a gene: 5. A note on this clone: Antigen: not known.

PCR used 60 Vbeta primers and 13 Jbeta primers. The assay was immunoSEQ multiplex PCR, and TCRdb's table has in-frame clones only and misses some. The sample lists some 70,000 clones, 55% to 80% occurring once. The chain is built from TRBV9 and TRBJ2-1, with 8 positions matching TRBD1. Sequencing was performed on PBMCs. This TCR derives from a woman between 45 and 65 years old in good health and CMV-seronegative. The DNA of the CDR3 is TGTGCCAGCAGCCCCCGGACAGGGCACAATGAGCAGTTCTTC. Residues: CASSPRTGHNEQFF. Together with reference TRBV9 and TRBJ2-1, the CDR3 gives the full variable domain: DSGVTQTPKHLITATGQRVTLRCSPRSGDLSVYWYQQSLDQGLQFLIQYYNGEERAKGNILERFSAQQFPDLHSELNLSSLELGDSALYFCASSPRTGHNEQFFGPGTRLTVL.